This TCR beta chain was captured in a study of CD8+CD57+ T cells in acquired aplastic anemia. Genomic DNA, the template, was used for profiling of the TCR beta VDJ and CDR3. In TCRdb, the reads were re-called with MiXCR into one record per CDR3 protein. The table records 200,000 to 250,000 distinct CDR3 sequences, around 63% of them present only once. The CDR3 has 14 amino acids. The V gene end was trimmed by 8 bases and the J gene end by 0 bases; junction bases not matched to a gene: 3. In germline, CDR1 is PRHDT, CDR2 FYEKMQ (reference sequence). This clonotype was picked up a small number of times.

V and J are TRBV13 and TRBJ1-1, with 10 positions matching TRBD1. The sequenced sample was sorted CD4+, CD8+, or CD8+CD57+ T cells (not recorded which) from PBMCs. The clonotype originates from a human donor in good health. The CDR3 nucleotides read TGTGCCAGCTCGGGACAGGGGCTGAACACTGAAGCTTTCTTT. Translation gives CASSGQGLNTEAFF.